The T cell receptor beta chain described here comes from a study of blood T cells in healthy people across ages. Study findings and constraints: No one knew whether donors had CMV, which possibly confounded expanded clonotype changes. Underestimates were what the diversity estimates from one million T cells were considered to be.

This clonotype was seen a few times. Its antigen is unknown. The authors ran a second PCR of roughly 6 to 11 cycles using a sample-barcoded 5' primer and a J-beta primer mix. MiXCR, run by TCRdb on the 5' RACE reads, gives a single entry per CDR3 protein. The repertoire holds approximately 850,000 distinct CDR3 sequences, with 44% as singletons. The receptor's source is a man between 60 and 75 years old in good health. Sequences were obtained from blood.

The CDR3 DNA reads TGTGCCAGCAGCCACGACCTAGCGGGGGGCTACTCCTACAATGAGCAGTTCTTC. It encodes CASSHDLAGGYSYNEQFF. V usage is TRBV3-1 and J usage is TRBJ2-1; 11 nucleotides match TRBD2. The CDR3 spans 18 residues. With V trimmed by 3 bases and J by 0 bases, 7 bases remained unmatched. CDR1 is LGHDT and CDR2 is YNNKEL in the germline V gene (reference sequence).